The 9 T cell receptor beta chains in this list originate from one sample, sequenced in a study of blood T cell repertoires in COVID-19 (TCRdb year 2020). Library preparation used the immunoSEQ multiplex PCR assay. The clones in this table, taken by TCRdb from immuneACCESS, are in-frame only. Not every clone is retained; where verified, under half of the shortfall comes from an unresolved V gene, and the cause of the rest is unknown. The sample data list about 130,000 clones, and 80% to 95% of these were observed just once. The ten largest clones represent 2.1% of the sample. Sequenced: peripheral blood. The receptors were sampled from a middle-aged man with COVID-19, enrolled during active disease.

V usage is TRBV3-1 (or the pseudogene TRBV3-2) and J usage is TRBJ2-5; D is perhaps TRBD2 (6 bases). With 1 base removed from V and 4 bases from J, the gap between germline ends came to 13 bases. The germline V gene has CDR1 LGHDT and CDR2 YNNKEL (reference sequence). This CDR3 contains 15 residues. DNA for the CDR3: TGTGCCAGCAGCCAAGTTGTAGGGGAGGTAGAGACCCAGTACTTC. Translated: CASSQVVGEVETQYF.

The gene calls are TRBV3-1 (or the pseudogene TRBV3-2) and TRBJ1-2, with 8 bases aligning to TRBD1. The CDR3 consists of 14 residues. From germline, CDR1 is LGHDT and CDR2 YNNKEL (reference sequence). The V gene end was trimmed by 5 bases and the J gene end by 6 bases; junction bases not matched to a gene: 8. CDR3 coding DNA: TGTGCCAGCAGCGCCTGGACAGGGCTGGATGGCTACACCTTC. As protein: CASSAWTGLDGYTF.

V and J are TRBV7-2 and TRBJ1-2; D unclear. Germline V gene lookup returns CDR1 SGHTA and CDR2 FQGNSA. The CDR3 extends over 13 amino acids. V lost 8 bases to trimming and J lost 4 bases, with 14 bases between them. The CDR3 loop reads CASGRSGFYGYTF. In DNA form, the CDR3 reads TGTGCCAGCGGTCGGAGCGGGTTCTATGGCTACACCTTC.

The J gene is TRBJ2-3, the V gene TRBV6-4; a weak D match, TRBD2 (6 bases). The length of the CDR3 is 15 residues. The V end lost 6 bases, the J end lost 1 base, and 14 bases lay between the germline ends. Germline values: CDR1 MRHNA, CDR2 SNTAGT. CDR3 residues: CASSAGRGGTDTQYF. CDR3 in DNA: TGTGCCAGCAGCGCGGGGAGAGGCGGCACAGATACGCAGTATTTT.

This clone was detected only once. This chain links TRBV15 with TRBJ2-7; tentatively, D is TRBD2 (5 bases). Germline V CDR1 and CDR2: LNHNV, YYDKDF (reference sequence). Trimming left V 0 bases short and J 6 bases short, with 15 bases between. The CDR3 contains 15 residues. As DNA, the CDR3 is TGTGCCACCAGCAGAGATCTCCTAGCCCTAGGCGAGCAGTACTTC. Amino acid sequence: CATSRDLLALGEQYF.

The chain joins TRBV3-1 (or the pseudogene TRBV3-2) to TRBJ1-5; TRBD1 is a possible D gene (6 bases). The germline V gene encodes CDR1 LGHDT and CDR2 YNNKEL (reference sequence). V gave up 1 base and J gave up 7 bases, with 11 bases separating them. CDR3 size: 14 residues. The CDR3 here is CASSQVAGVQPQHF. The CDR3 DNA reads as TGTGCCAGCAGCCAAGTGGCAGGGGTACAGCCCCAGCATTTT.

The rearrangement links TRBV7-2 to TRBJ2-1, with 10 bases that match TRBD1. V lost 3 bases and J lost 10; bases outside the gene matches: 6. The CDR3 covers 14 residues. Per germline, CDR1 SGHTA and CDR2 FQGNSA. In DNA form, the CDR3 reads TGTGCCAGCAGCTTTCTACCGGGACAGGGGGAGCAGTTCTTC. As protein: CASSFLPGQGEQFF.

CDR3 sequence reads: CASSHFSRGSGANVLTF. CDR3 bases: TGCGCCAGCAGCCACTTTTCCCGGGGGTCTGGGGCCAACGTCCTGACTTTC. This chain uses TRBV4-3 with TRBJ2-6; D possibly corresponds to TRBD2 (6 bases). The CDR3 has 17 residues. Germline V gives CDR1 LGHNA, CDR2 YSLEER. Trimming cost V 3 bases and J 1 base, with 13 bases left between them.

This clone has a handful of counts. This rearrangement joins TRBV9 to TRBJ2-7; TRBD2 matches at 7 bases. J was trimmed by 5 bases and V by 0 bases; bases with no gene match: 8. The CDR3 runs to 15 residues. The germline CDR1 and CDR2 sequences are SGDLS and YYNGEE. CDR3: CASSVGGGSLNEQYF. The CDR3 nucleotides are TGTGCCAGCAGCGTAGGTGGCGGGAGTCTCAACGAGCAGTACTTC. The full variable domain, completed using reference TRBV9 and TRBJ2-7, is DSGVTQTPKHLITATGQRVTLRCSPRSGDLSVYWYQQSLDQGLQFLIQYYNGEERAKGNILERFSAQQFPDLHSELNLSSLELGDSALYFCASSVGGGSLNEQYFGPGTRLTVT.